One and the same sample provided the 22 T cell receptor beta chains below, sequenced in a study of Graves' ophthalmopathy and Graves' hyperthyroidism. RNA transcripts were the source from which TCR beta CDR3 regions were amplified. Amplification began with first-round RT-PCR using HTBI primers, then second-round multiplex PCR was performed. MiXCR was run by TCRdb on the multiplex PCR reads, yielding one entry per CDR3 protein. The sample lists a few hundred thousand distinct CDR3 sequences, about a sixth occurring once. The sample taken for sequencing was peripheral blood. These receptors were collected from an adult woman with stable Graves' hyperthyroidism.

Many counts were recorded for this clonotype. CDR3 coding DNA: TGTGCCAGCAGCTTAACCCCAGGTAGCACTGAAGCTTTCTTT. Protein: CASSLTPGSTEAFF. The V and J genes are TRBV7-2 and TRBJ1-1; D gene unclear. Deletions cut 2 bases from V and 4 bases from J, with 11 bases between. Looked up from germline, CDR1 is SGHTA and CDR2 is FQGNSA. The CDR3 loop spans 14 amino acids.

This clonotype was counted a few times. The chain uses TRBV12-3 or TRBV12-4 and TRBJ1-2; perhaps TRBD1 as D (5 bases). Trimming pared 7 bases from V and 4 bases from J, leaving 16 bases between. CDR3 length equals 14 residues. The CDR3 nucleotides read TGTGCCAGCAACCTCGGTGATGGGGGCTATGGCTACACCTTC. Translating gives CASNLGDGGYGYTF.

This clonotype appeared a few times. The chain recombines TRBV29-1 with TRBJ2-5; D might be TRBD1 or TRBD2, each matching 5 bases. The CDR3 runs to 12 residues. From germline, CDR1 is SQVTM and CDR2 ANQGSEA. Trimming stripped 4 bases from V and 4 bases from J, with 10 bases between. The CDR3 bases are TGCAGCGTTGGAGGGGACGGAGAGACCCAGTACTTC. Protein product: CSVGGDGETQYF. The entire variable domain, with the rest obtained from reference TRBV29-1 and TRBJ2-5, is as follows: SAVISQKPSRDICQRGTSLTIQCQVDSQVTMMFWYRQQPGQSLTLIATANQGSEATYESGFVIDKFPISRPNLTFSTLTVSNMSPEDSSIYLCSVGGDGETQYFGPGTRLLVL.

This clonotype was found many times. This chain joins TRBV3-1 and TRBJ2-7; 9 bases are shared with TRBD2. The CDR3 extends over 16 amino acids. Trimming cost V 3 bases and J 5 bases; bases outside gene matches: 11. Germline V CDR1 and CDR2: LGHDT, YNNKEL (reference sequence). The CDR3 DNA reads TGTGCCAGCAGCCACTGGGGACTAGCAGCCGGGGACGAGCAGTACTTC. Protein sequence: CASSHWGLAAGDEQYF.

This clonotype was found many times. The rearrangement joins TRBV29-1 to TRBJ2-7; TRBD1 agrees at 11 bases. The CDR3 consists of 14 residues. V lost 1 base, J lost 7 bases, and 6 bases stayed unmatched. Per germline, CDR1 SQVTM and CDR2 ANQGSEA. The CDR3 region has the DNA TGCAGCGTTGAAGGGGACAGGGGGTTTCGAGAGCAGTACTTC. Its translation: CSVEGDRGFREQYF.

The sample holds many counts of this clonotype. V and J are TRBV28 and TRBJ1-4, with D perhaps TRBD1 (6 bases). V lost 3 bases and J lost 14, with 10 bases in between. The germline gives CDR1 MDHEN, CDR2 SYDVKM. CDR3 size: 11 residues. Here the CDR3 reads CASSFRGKLFF. In DNA, the CDR3 is TGTGCCAGCAGTTTCAGGGGAAAGCTGTTTTTT. Looking up the rest from reference TRBV28 and TRBJ1-4 gives the full variable domain: DVKVTQSSRYLVKRTGEKVFLECVQDMDHENMFWYRQDPGLGLRLIYFSYDVKMKEKGDIPEGYSVSREKKERFSLILESASTNQTSMYLCASSFRGKLFFGSGTQLSVL.

This clonotype came up many times. This sequence joins TRBV7-2 and TRBJ2-7; possibly TRBD2 for D (6 bases). CDR3 length: 13 amino acids. V dropped 4 bases and J dropped 3 bases, with 10 bases sitting between them. Germline assignment: CDR1 SGHTA and CDR2 FQGNSA. CDR3 DNA sequence: TGTGCCAGCAGCTCGGTGGGAGGCTACGAGCAGTACTTC. Its translation is CASSSVGGYEQYF.

The chain combines TRBV20-1 with TRBJ1-2; D might be TRBD1 (5 bases). V was clipped by 3 bases and J by 8 bases, with 10 bases between them. Germline-derived CDR1 and CDR2 are DFQATT and SNEGSKA (reference sequence). The CDR3 length is 11 residues. CDR3 nucleotide sequence: TGCAGTGCTAGTGACGGGGGGGGCTACACCTTC. This encodes CSASDGGGYTF.

This clonotype was seen at least ten times. The chain links TRBV12-3 or TRBV12-4 to TRBJ1-1; no clear D gene. CDR3 length: 13 residues. V lost 1 base, J lost 4 bases, and 7 bases lay in between. Written as DNA, the CDR3 is TGTGCCAGCAGTTTAGGGGTTGGCACTGAAGCTTTCTTT. This codes for CASSLGVGTEAFF.

This clonotype was counted many times. The J gene is TRBJ2-6, the V gene TRBV19; D uncertain. The germline CDR1 and CDR2 sequences are LNHDA and SQIVND (reference sequence). The CDR3 totals 11 residues. Trimming took off 8 bases at V and 3 bases at J, with 2 bases between the two ends. The CDR3 DNA follows: TGTGCCAGTCTTGGGGCCAACGTCCTGACTTTC. This encodes CASLGANVLTF.

This clonotype has only a few counts. The gene calls are TRBV18 and TRBJ2-5; D might be TRBD2 (6 bases). Germline V gene lookup returns CDR1 KGHSH and CDR2 LQKENI. V lost 0 bases, J lost 0 bases, and 8 bases lay in between. The CDR3 length is 15 residues. In nucleotides, the CDR3 is TGTGCCAGCTCACCACCTAGCGGCTACCAAGAGACCCAGTACTTC. It codes for CASSPPSGYQETQYF.

Turning to this clonotype: A much larger clone differs by one base, so this may be a read error. The chain joins TRBV2 to TRBJ2-7; tentatively, D is TRBD1 or TRBD2 (5 bases each). Germline V gives CDR1 SNHLY, CDR2 FYNNEI. This CDR3 is built from 14 residues. Between the trimmed V and J ends, which lost 3 bases and 7 bases, there was a span of 16 bases. DNA of the CDR3: TGTGCCAGCAGTGAGTACAGGAGGTCGGGAGAGCAGTACTTC. Translated: CASSEYRRSGEQYF.

The chain couples TRBV29-1 to TRBJ1-1; TRBD1 agrees at 9 bases. Looked up from germline, CDR1 is SQVTM and CDR2 is ANQGSEA. The V gene end was trimmed by 6 bases and the J gene end by 3 bases; junction bases not matched to a gene: 5. This CDR3 has 13 residues. The chain's CDR3 is CSVSGTGYTEAFF. The CDR3 DNA reads TGCAGCGTGTCCGGGACAGGGTACACTGAAGCTTTCTTT.

The genes are TRBV6-5 and TRBJ2-7, with a tentative D call TRBD1 (5 bases). V was clipped by 2 bases and J by 2 bases, with 10 bases between them. The CDR3 sequence is 14 residues long. Looked up from germline, CDR1 is MNHEY and CDR2 is SVGAGI. The CDR3 DNA follows: TGTGCCAGCAGTTACGACAGTGCCACCTACGAGCAGTACTTC. It yields the protein CASSYDSATYEQYF.

V usage is TRBV7-2 and J usage is TRBJ2-5; 9 bases map to TRBD1. V gave up 7 bases and J gave up 6 bases; unmatched junction bases: 9. This CDR3 has 14 residues. The germline gives CDR1 SGHTA, CDR2 FQGNSA. As DNA, the CDR3 is TGTGCCAGCAACTTGACCGGGACAGGGCAGACCCAGTACTTC. Its protein is CASNLTGTGQTQYF.

The chain carries TRBV6-5 and TRBJ2-5; possibly TRBD2 for D (6 bases). Deletions cut 6 bases from V and 1 base from J, with 12 bases between. The germline V gene encodes CDR1 MNHEY and CDR2 SVGAGI. The CDR3 runs 14 residues. The CDR3 is CASSRLGAQETQYF. The CDR3 DNA reads TGTGCCAGCAGCCGACTAGGGGCCCAAGAGACCCAGTACTTC.

The V gene is TRBV6-1, the J gene TRBJ2-7; TRBD1 is a possible D gene (6 bases). The CDR3 runs to 13 residues. Looked up from germline, CDR1 is MNHNS and CDR2 is SASEGT. Trimming stripped 4 bases from V and 2 bases from J, with 9 bases between. The CDR3 is CASSVGAAYEQYF. DNA of the CDR3: TGTGCCAGCAGTGTGGGGGCAGCCTACGAGCAGTACTTC.

This clonotype was observed many times. The V gene is TRBV28, the J gene TRBJ2-7; D is uncertain. The CDR3 covers 11 residues. The germline V gene has CDR1 MDHEN and CDR2 SYDVKM. V lost 8 bases, J lost 4 bases, and 9 bases lay in between. The CDR3, as DNA: TGTGCCAGCCGTACCCAGTACGAGCAGTACTTC. It is translated as CASRTQYEQYF.

This clonotype came up a few times. The J gene is TRBJ2-5, the V gene TRBV20-1, with 7 bases lining up with TRBD1. Losses at the gene ends were 6 bases for V and 5 bases for J; bases not matched to a gene: 3. The CDR3 extends over 11 amino acids. Looked up from germline, CDR1 is DFQATT and CDR2 is SNEGSKA (reference sequence). CDR3 sequence reads: CSATQGETQYF. The DNA for the CDR3 is TGCAGTGCCACACAGGGGGAGACCCAGTACTTC.

CDR3 in amino acids: CASIGGGIRYEQYF. The CDR3 bases are TGTGCCAGCATCGGCGGGGGGATCCGCTACGAGCAGTACTTC. This chain uses TRBV28 with TRBJ2-7, with 8 bases lining up with TRBD2. The CDR3 sequence is 14 residues long. V shed 7 bases and J 3 bases; nucleotides not matched to a gene: 8. Germline loops: CDR1 MDHEN, CDR2 SYDVKM.

This clonotype occurred many times. This chain connects TRBV11-2 to TRBJ2-4; tentative D call: TRBD2 (5 bases). CDR3 length: 16 residues. Germline values: CDR1 SGHAT, CDR2 FQNNGV. The V gene lost 1 base and the J gene lost 4 bases, with 14 bases spanning the gap. CDR3 residues: CASSLGLAVEKNIQYF. CDR3 DNA sequence: TGTGCCAGCAGCTTAGGCCTAGCAGTTGAAAAAAACATTCAGTACTTC.

This clonotype came up many times. V is TRBV2 and J is TRBJ2-2; no firm D call. V lost 8 bases, J lost 5 bases, and 21 bases lay in between. CDR1 is SNHLY and CDR2 is FYNNEI in the germline V gene. The CDR3 length is 16 residues. DNA of the CDR3: TGTGCCAGCCAAAGCCAGCCGGGTTATGCTACCGGGGAGCTGTTTTTT. It yields the protein CASQSQPGYATGELFF.